Listed below are T cell receptor beta chains from one sample, sequenced in a study of T cell responses to AZD1222 COVID-19 vaccine. Libraries were prepared by immunoSEQ multiplex PCR; TCRdb keeps only in-frame clonotypes and omits some of them. The sample carries 110,000 or so clones, 90% recorded once. This specimen consisted of peripheral blood, obtained 28 days after the second dose of the MenACWY control vaccine. The receptors come from an adult who received the MenACWY meningococcal vaccine as a control. Both conserved end residues are part of each CDR3. Each record gives: V gene, J gene, D gene, clone size, CDR3 DNA, CDR3 protein. The D gene is left open where the match is weak. Size is stated for part of the rows, as once, few or many counts, or as a class when the clone is expanded.

>TRBV6-5|TRBJ2-4|NA|NA
TGTGCCAGCAGTTACTTAAACATTCAGTACTTC
CASSYLNIQYF
>TRBV28|TRBJ1-1|TRBD1|NA
TGTGCCAGCAGGCAGACAGGGGGCAGGAGTGAAGCTTTCTTT
CASRQTGGRSEAFF
>TRBV18|TRBJ2-5|NA|NA
TGTGCCAGCTCACCAGTCCGTAAGGGTATTCGGGAGACCCAGTACTTC
CASSPVRKGIRETQYF
>TRBV5-6|TRBJ1-1|NA|NA
TGTGCCAGCAGCTTGGTTACAGAGAAACTCTTT
CASSLVTEKLF
>TRBV20-1|TRBJ2-3|NA|NA
TGCAGTGCTATAACCGGCCACTTT
CSAITGHF
>TRBV9|TRBJ2-3|NA|NA
TGTGCCAGCAGCAGCCCGCGGGCTGGCACAGATACGCAGTATTTT
CASSSPRAGTDTQYF
>TRBV27|TRBJ1-5|TRBD1|NA
TGTGCCAGCAGCGTAACAGGGGGCAATCAGCCCCAGCATTTT
CASSVTGGNQPQHF
>TRBV12-3/TRBV12-4|TRBJ2-4|NA|NA
TGTGCCAGCGGGATCTCCGCCAAAAACATTCAGTACTTC
CASGISAKNIQYF
>TRBV3-1/TRBV3-2|TRBJ1-3|NA|NA
TGTGCCAGCAGTACAAGCTCTGGAAACACCATATATTTT
CASSTSSGNTIYF
>TRBV5-1|TRBJ2-7|TRBD1|NA
TGCGCCAGCAGCCCCGCACAGGGGGCCTACGAGCAGTACTTC
CASSPAQGAYEQYF
>TRBV19|TRBJ2-7|NA|once
TGTGCCAGTAGTATGCAAGGTTACGAGCAGTACTTC
CASSMQGYEQYF
>TRBV25-1|TRBJ2-1|NA|NA
TGTGCCAGCAGTGTTACGAGCAACAATGAGCAGTTCTTC
CASSVTSNNEQFF
>TRBV28|TRBJ2-4|NA|NA
TGTGCCAGCAGTTTACACGGCCCCGAGGACATTCAGTACTTC
CASSLHGPEDIQYF
>TRBV3-1/TRBV3-2|TRBJ2-7|TRBD1|NA
TGTGCCAGCAGCCACTCTGACAGGGCCCCCTCCTACGAGCAGTACTTC
CASSHSDRAPSYEQYF
>TRBV5-1|TRBJ2-7|NA|NA
TGCGCCAGCAGCTACCGGGACACGACCTACGAGCAGTACTTC
CASSYRDTTYEQYF
>TRBV28|TRBJ2-5|NA|NA
TGTGCCAGCAGTAGCGGAGGGGGGCCTGAGACCCAGTACTTC
CASSSGGGPETQYF
>TRBV12-3/TRBV12-4|TRBJ1-2|NA|NA
TGTGCCAGCAGCACCAATACCTTTGGCTACACCTTC
CASSTNTFGYTF
>TRBV28|TRBJ1-2|NA|NA
TGTGCCAGCAGTTTTTTGCTAGGCTACACCTTC
CASSFLLGYTF
>TRBV7-3|TRBJ2-3|TRBD1|once
TGTGCCAGCAGCTTGGGACAGGGGGATGTAGATACGCAGTATTTT
CASSLGQGDVDTQYF
>TRBV10-1|TRBJ2-1|NA|NA
TGCGCCAGCAGCGATACAGGGACCACCTACAATGAGCAGTTCTTC
CASSDTGTTYNEQFF
>TRBV14|TRBJ2-2|TRBD2|NA
TGTGCCAGCAGCCACCAAGTCGGTAGCGGGAGGTCGGCCGGGGAGCTGTTTTTT
CASSHQVGSGRSAGELFF
>TRBV19|TRBJ1-3|NA|NA
TGTGCCTCTGCGGCGGGAAACACCATATATTTT
CASAAGNTIYF
>TRBV28|TRBJ2-5|NA|NA
TGTGCCAGCGGCCCCCAAGAGACCCAGTACTTC
CASGPQETQYF
>TRBV14|TRBJ2-7|NA|NA
TGTGCCAGCAGCCACTACAACTACGAGCAGTACTTC
CASSHYNYEQYF
>TRBV7-9|TRBJ2-5|NA|NA
TGTGCCAGCAGCTTAGTGCAGGGAAGGTACCAAGAGACCCAGTACTTC
CASSLVQGRYQETQYF
>TRBV27|TRBJ1-5|TRBD1|NA
TGTGCCAGCAGTCCCGGGACAGGGAATCAGCCCCAGCATTTT
CASSPGTGNQPQHF
>TRBV7-2|TRBJ1-1|NA|NA
TGTGCCAGCAGCTCCGAAGGGGGGGTTAGGGTTGAAGCTTTCTTT
CASSSEGGVRVEAFF
>TRBV13|TRBJ1-1|NA|NA
TGTGCCAGCAGCTTAGTTGGGGGGGAAGCTTTCTTT
CASSLVGGEAFF
>TRBV6-1|TRBJ2-5|TRBD1|NA
TGTGCCAGCAGTGACCGAACAGGGGGCTCAAGGGGGTGGACCCAGTACTTC
CASSDRTGGSRGWTQYF
>TRBV19|TRBJ1-1|TRBD1|NA
TGTGCCAGTAGTATAGACAGGGGGCGTCAGGACACTGAAGCTTTCTTT
CASSIDRGRQDTEAFF
>TRBV4-1|TRBJ2-2|NA|NA
TGCGCCAGCAGCCAAGTTGGAGGCGCGAACACCGGGGAGCTGTTTTTT
CASSQVGGANTGELFF
>TRBV14|TRBJ2-6|NA|NA
TGTGCCAGCAGCCAATTGACTGGGGCCAACGTCCTGACTTTC
CASSQLTGANVLTF
>TRBV7-8|TRBJ2-5|NA|NA
TGTGCCAGCAGCTTATGGGCGAGTGACCAAGAGACCCAGTACTTC
CASSLWASDQETQYF
>TRBV2|TRBJ2-7|TRBD1|few
TGTGCCAGCAAGGGACAGGGGGCGGGGGAGCAGTACTTC
CASKGQGAGEQYF
>TRBV29-1|TRBJ2-3|TRBD2|NA
TGCAGGGGACTAGCGGCGGATACGCAGTATTTT
CRGLAADTQYF
>TRBV4-1|TRBJ2-2|NA|once
TGCGCCAGCAGCCCGGGACTGAACACCGGGGAGCTGTTTTTT
CASSPGLNTGELFF
>TRBV6-6|TRBJ1-2|TRBD1|NA
TGTGCCAGCAGTTACTCGACAGGGGATGGCTACACCTTC
CASSYSTGDGYTF
>TRBV19|TRBJ2-3|TRBD2|NA
TGTGCCAGTAGTATAGCCGGGACTAGCGGGGGGGCTAGCACAGATACGCAGTATTTT
CASSIAGTSGGASTDTQYF
>TRBV18|TRBJ2-1|TRBD2|NA
TGTGCCAGCTCACCACCAAGACTAGCGGGAATGGATGAGCAGTTCTTC
CASSPPRLAGMDEQFF
>TRBV14|TRBJ2-1|NA|NA
TGTGCCAGCAGCCCACAGACTACCTCCTTCTACAATGAGCAGTTCTTC
CASSPQTTSFYNEQFF
>TRBV29-1|TRBJ2-5|NA|NA
TGCAGCGTTGAAGATCTCAGGGGAGAGACCCAGTACTTC
CSVEDLRGETQYF
>TRBV27|TRBJ2-7|NA|NA
TGTGCCAGCACCCCGTTGGGCTCCTACGAGCAGTACTTC
CASTPLGSYEQYF
>TRBV6-1|TRBJ1-5|NA|NA
TGTGCCAGCAGTGAAGCGCCGGGAGGGCCTCAGCCCCAGCATTTT
CASSEAPGGPQPQHF
>TRBV12-3/TRBV12-4|TRBJ2-7|TRBD1|NA
TGTGCCAGCAGTATCGGGACAGACTACGAGCAGTACTTC
CASSIGTDYEQYF
>TRBV19|TRBJ2-1|NA|NA
TGTGCCAGCAGACAGGCGGACTACAATGAGCAGTTCTTC
CASRQADYNEQFF
>TRBV5-8|TRBJ1-1|TRBD1|few
TGTGCCAGCAGCCGAGGACAGGCTGCCGGGAACACTGAAGCTTTCTTT
CASSRGQAAGNTEAFF
>TRBV5-6|TRBJ2-7|NA|NA
TGTGCCAGCAGCTACCGGGACCATGGCTACGAGCAGTACTTC
CASSYRDHGYEQYF
>TRBV6-5|TRBJ2-1|TRBD2|once
TGTGCCAGCAGTTACTCGACTAGCGGGAGTTACAATGAGCAGTTCTTC
CASSYSTSGSYNEQFF
>TRBV6-5|TRBJ1-1|NA|NA
TGTGCCACAAAGAGGTCGGGGGGCGCTTTCTTT
CATKRSGGAFF
>TRBV7-6|TRBJ2-5|TRBD1|NA
TGTGCCAGCAGCTCGGGACAGCCCGAAGAGACCCAGTACTTC
CASSSGQPEETQYF
>TRBV27|TRBJ2-2|NA|NA
TGTGCCAGCAGTGGTTCTAGAAAGGGAAACACCGGGGAGCTGTTTTTT
CASSGSRKGNTGELFF
>TRBV4-1|TRBJ1-2|NA|NA
TGCGCCAGCAGCCAAGTTGTTCCGTCCCGCCTCGGGTTC
CASSQVVPSRLGF
>TRBV3-1/TRBV3-2|TRBJ1-4|NA|NA
TGTGCCAGCAGCCGGGGGTTGAATGAAAAACTGTTTTTT
CASSRGLNEKLFF
>TRBV5-1|TRBJ2-7|NA|NA
TGCGCCAGCAGCAGCAGGTATTCCTACGAGCAGTACTTC
CASSSRYSYEQYF
>TRBV29-1|TRBJ2-7|TRBD2|once
TGCAGCGTTGAGGGTGCGGGAGGCAACCTCTACGAGCAGTACTTC
CSVEGAGGNLYEQYF